A selection of T cell receptor beta chains follows, all from one sample in a study of blood T cell repertoires in COVID-19. Measured with immunoSEQ multiplex PCR; TCRdb has only the in-frame clones, and not every one. This repertoire shows around 390,000 clones, around nine tenths found once; its top ten account for roughly a tenth. The sample comprised PBMCs or T cells enriched from blood (not recorded which). Every receptor here comes from a woman in her 50s who had recovered from COVID-19. Both conserved end residues are part of each CDR3. D genes are given only for firm matches. Clone size, where shown, is once, few, many, or a class for clones that have expanded.

v_call,clone_size,j_call,d_call,cdr3_nt,cdr3_aa
TRBV7-8,.,TRBJ1-4,.,TGTGCCAGCAGCTTAGAGGCGGGGGAGACTGGAAAACTGTTTTTT,CASSLEAGETGKLFF
TRBV28,.,TRBJ2-7,TRBD1,TGTGCCAGCAGTCTGGAAGGGGGCTTACCATACGAGCAGTACTTC,CASSLEGGLPYEQYF
TRBV7-9,.,TRBJ1-1,.,TGTGCCAGCAGCTCCGCTGAAGCTTTCTTT,CASSSAEAFF
TRBV28,.,TRBJ1-6,TRBD1,TGTGCCAGCAGAAACAGGGGGCTAAATTCACCCCTCCACTTT,CASRNRGLNSPLHF
TRBV3-1/TRBV3-2,.,TRBJ1-3,.,TGTGCCAGCAGTTTCAGGGCTGGAAACACCATATATTTT,CASSFRAGNTIYF
TRBV11-2,.,TRBJ2-1,TRBD1,TGTGCCAGCAGCCAGGACAGGGTTTACAATGAGCAGTTCTTC,CASSQDRVYNEQFF
TRBV28,.,TRBJ1-4,.,TGTGCCAGCGGTCGGGGGGGTAGAGAAAAACTGTTTTTT,CASGRGGREKLFF
TRBV19,.,TRBJ1-1,.,TGTGCCAGTAGTACCGGATATGGACAGAAGAACACTGAAGCTTTCTTT,CASSTGYGQKNTEAFF
TRBV11-2,.,TRBJ1-2,TRBD1,TGTGCCAGCAGCTTATTCGACAGGGCCTATGGCTACACCTTC,CASSLFDRAYGYTF
TRBV7-6,.,TRBJ2-3,TRBD2,TGTGCCAGCAGCTTGAGGTTCGGCTTGGCTAGCGGGATCAGCACAGATACGCAGTATTTT,CASSLRFGLASGISTDTQYF
TRBV7-2,.,TRBJ1-2,TRBD1,TGTGCCAGCAGCTTACAGGGGGTGGTAATCGGCTACACCTTC,CASSLQGVVIGYTF
TRBV2,.,TRBJ2-5,TRBD2,TGTGCCAGCAGTGAAACGTGGACTAGACAAGAGACCCAGTACTTC,CASSETWTRQETQYF
TRBV9,.,TRBJ1-6,TRBD1,TGTGCCAGCAGCGTAGGCAGGGGGTATAATTCACCCCTCCACTTT,CASSVGRGYNSPLHF
TRBV7-8,.,TRBJ2-2,.,TGTGCCAGCAGCTTAGAGAGGTTACAGGAGAACACCGGGGAGCTGTTTTTT,CASSLERLQENTGELFF
TRBV30,.,TRBJ1-1,.,TGTGCCTCTACCGGGATGGAGAACACTGAAGCTTTCTTT,CASTGMENTEAFF
TRBV6-5,once,TRBJ1-1,TRBD1,TGTGCCAGCAGTCCTAGGACAGGGATGAACACTGAAGCTTTCTTT,CASSPRTGMNTEAFF
TRBV28,.,TRBJ2-7,TRBD2,TGTGCCAGCAGTTCCACCGGACTAGCGGTCGAGCAGTACTTC,CASSSTGLAVEQYF
TRBV30,.,TRBJ1-1,.,TGTGCCTGGAGTGACCAGAAGAACACTGAAGCTTTCTTT,CAWSDQKNTEAFF
TRBV4-1,.,TRBJ2-1,TRBD2,TGCGCCAGCAGCCAAGTTCACGGGACTAGCGGGGGCTACAATGAGCAGTTCTTC,CASSQVHGTSGGYNEQFF
TRBV7-2,.,TRBJ2-1,TRBD2,TGTGCCAGCAGCCCGTACCGTAGACTAGCGGGACACTACAATGAGCAGTTCTTC,CASSPYRRLAGHYNEQFF
TRBV28,.,TRBJ1-2,.,TGTGCCAGCAGCCACCCTAGGGGGATTTATGGCTACACCTTC,CASSHPRGIYGYTF
TRBV18,.,TRBJ2-7,TRBD1,TGTGCCAGCTCACCAGGGACAGGGGACGAGCAGTACTTC,CASSPGTGDEQYF
TRBV6-5,.,TRBJ1-1,.,TGTGCCAGCAGGCCACAGGAACACACTGAAGCTTTCTTT,CASRPQEHTEAFF
TRBV19,.,TRBJ2-7,TRBD1,TGTGCCAGTAGTCAGGGGGCAAGGGAGCAGTACTTC,CASSQGAREQYF
TRBV3-1/TRBV3-2,.,TRBJ1-5,.,TGTGCCAGCAGCCAAACCGGGACACCCTATAGCAATCAGCCCCAGCATTTT,CASSQTGTPYSNQPQHF
TRBV12-3/TRBV12-4,.,TRBJ2-7,.,TGTGCCAGCAGTTGGGCCAGAACCTACGAGCAGTACTTC,CASSWARTYEQYF
TRBV5-6,.,TRBJ1-4,TRBD1,TGTGCCAGCAGCCGTAGCGGGACAGGGAATGAAAAACTGTTTTTT,CASSRSGTGNEKLFF
TRBV11-3,.,TRBJ2-5,.,TGTGCCAGCAGCCCCGGCCAAGAGACCCAGTACTTC,CASSPGQETQYF
TRBV7-9,.,TRBJ2-1,TRBD2,TGTGCCAGCAGTTGGGACGCGGGGGGGATAAACAATGAGCAGTTCTTC,CASSWDAGGINNEQFF
TRBV2,.,TRBJ2-3,TRBD2,TGTGCCAGCCTCATACTAGCGGGGGGGGATACGCAGTATTTT,CASLILAGGDTQYF
TRBV4-1,.,TRBJ1-4,.,TGCGCCAGCAGCCAAGTTCCTGAGGCTAATGAAAAACTGTTTTTT,CASSQVPEANEKLFF
TRBV3-1/TRBV3-2,.,TRBJ2-7,.,TGTGCCAGCAGCCAAGCCTCCGGAGGGTCGGAGCAGTACTTC,CASSQASGGSEQYF
TRBV5-1,.,TRBJ1-6,.,TGCGCCAGCAGCCCCAGGGAATCCCATTCACCCCTCCACTTT,CASSPRESHSPLHF
TRBV2,once,TRBJ1-2,.,TGTGCCAGCAGGGTCGAGCGGGGCGGTGGCTACACCTTC,CASRVERGGGYTF
TRBV19,.,TRBJ1-2,.,TGTGCCAGTAGTCCAGGGACTCTAAGTGGCTATGGCTACACCTTC,CASSPGTLSGYGYTF
TRBV14,once,TRBJ1-2,TRBD1,TGTGCCAGCAGCCCAGGGGGCCGAGGCTACACCTTC,CASSPGGRGYTF
TRBV28,.,TRBJ2-7,TRBD1,TGTGCCAGCAGCCCTGGACAGGGTCCGCCCTACGAGCAGTACTTC,CASSPGQGPPYEQYF
TRBV5-5,few,TRBJ1-2,.,TGTGCCAGCAGCTTTTTTTATCAGGGTAACTATGGCTACACCTTC,CASSFFYQGNYGYTF
TRBV3-1/TRBV3-2,once,TRBJ1-2,TRBD1,TGTGCCAGCAGCCAAGGGACAGGGGATTCGGGTGGCTACACCTTC,CASSQGTGDSGGYTF
TRBV19,.,TRBJ2-7,.,TGTGCCAGTAGTGCCCAACCCAGGGAACCCTCCTACGAGCAGTACTTC,CASSAQPREPSYEQYF
TRBV4-1,.,TRBJ1-2,.,TGCGCCAGCAGCCAAGAGACAGACTATGGCTACACCTTC,CASSQETDYGYTF
TRBV19,.,TRBJ1-2,TRBD1,TGTGCCAGTAGTAGTAGGGGACAGGGATCCCGTAACTATGGCTACACCTTC,CASSSRGQGSRNYGYTF
TRBV10-3,.,TRBJ1-1,.,TGTGCCATCAGTGGTCCTGTAAACACTGAAGCTTTCTTT,CAISGPVNTEAFF
TRBV6-5,.,TRBJ2-1,TRBD2,TGTGCCAGCCGAGGACTAGCGGGGATTTATGATGAGCAGTTCTTC,CASRGLAGIYDEQFF
TRBV2,.,TRBJ2-5,TRBD1,TGTGCCAGCAGGGGGACAGCGGAGACCCAGTACTTC,CASRGTAETQYF
TRBV3-1/TRBV3-2,once,TRBJ2-3,.,TGTGCCAGCAGCCCGACAGCAGATACGCAGTATTTT,CASSPTADTQYF
TRBV28,.,TRBJ1-2,.,TGTGCCAGCAGTAGATCGTCGGGCTATGGCTACACCTTC,CASSRSSGYGYTF
TRBV7-9,.,TRBJ1-2,.,TGTGCCAGCAGCTTCCACGGAGTCGATGGCTACACCTTC,CASSFHGVDGYTF
TRBV20-1,.,TRBJ2-1,TRBD2,TGCAGTGCTAGTACTAGCGGGGGGAAGAATGAGCAGTTCTTC,CSASTSGGKNEQFF